This record looks at one T cell receptor beta chain sequence and its context. Germline assignment: CDR1 KGHDR and CDR2 SFDVKD. There are 15 residues in the CDR3. V gave up 7 bases and J gave up 5 bases, with 19 bases separating them. Clones were sequenced by immunoSEQ multiplex PCR, and TCRdb holds only the in-frame ones, with some missing. This sample has 100,000 to 150,000 clones, with roughly 74% found just once. The sample comes from a study of blood T cell repertoires in COVID-19. Study summary: Sites across the United States, Italy and Spain contributed samples from acute and convalescent COVID-19.

This clonotype was obtained from a man aged 55 to 70 with acute or convalescent COVID-19. This chain joins TRBV24-1 and TRBJ1-2; D is uncertain. Sequencing input: peripheral blood. The CDR3 region has the DNA TGTGCCACCAGCCCCGGAGCAGTAGAATTTTATGGCTACACCTTC. Translating it yields CATSPGAVEFYGYTF.